Below, 20 T cell receptor beta chains from the same sample are listed, as sequenced in a study of blood T cell repertoires in COVID-19. Only in-frame clones appear in the TCRdb table, and some are missing; sequencing was by immunoSEQ multiplex PCR. The table has 85,000 to 95,000 clones, about nine tenths seen once. The sample was peripheral blood. Receptors originate from a man in his fifties or sixties with acute or convalescent COVID-19.

The chain combines TRBV25-1 with TRBJ1-6; 10 bases fit TRBD1. The CDR3 covers 14 residues. Germline CDR1 is MGHDK and CDR2 is SYGVNS. J lost 8 bases, V lost 5 bases, and 3 bases had no gene match. The CDR3 loop reads CASSSGTGDSPLHF. As DNA, the CDR3 is TGTGCCAGCAGTTCCGGGACAGGGGATTCACCCCTCCACTTT.

The chain uses TRBV10-3 and TRBJ2-7, with D tentatively TRBD1 (5 bases). The CDR3 is made up of 12 amino acids. Germline V CDR1 and CDR2: ENHRY, SYGVKD. V was pared by 11 bases and J by 1 base, with 12 bases between. The CDR3 coding sequence is TGTGCCGCCGAGGACAATTCCTACGAGCAGTACTTC. Amino acids: CAAEDNSYEQYF.

The chain links TRBV5-1 to TRBJ1-1, with 12 bases that match TRBD1. The V segment lost 0 bases and the J segment 5 bases; nucleotides outside the gene matches: 11. Germline CDR1 and CDR2: SGHRS and YFSETQ. The CDR3 length is 18 residues. CDR3 sequence: CASSLVAGQGAVSTEAFF. The CDR3, as DNA: TGCGCCAGCAGCTTGGTAGCGGGACAGGGGGCAGTTTCGACTGAAGCTTTCTTT.

The genes are TRBV6-6 and TRBJ1-1; TRBD1 matches 9 bases. Germline trimming cut 5 bases from V and 3 bases from J; bases unmatched to any gene: 1. CDR3 length equals 13 residues. Germline V gene sequence: CDR1 MNHNY, CDR2 SVGAGI (reference sequence). CDR3 region: CASSRDRDTEAFF. Written as DNA, the CDR3 is TGTGCCAGCAGTCGGGACAGGGACACTGAAGCTTTCTTT.

V and J are TRBV19 and TRBJ1-2; 8 bases agree with TRBD1. V lost 7 bases and J lost 2; bases outside the gene matches: 6. CDR1 and CDR2 from the germline V gene are LNHDA and SQIVND (reference sequence). The CDR3 has 14 amino acids. For the CDR3, the DNA is TGTGCCAGTAACGGACAGGGATACAACTATGGCTACACCTTC. Protein product: CASNGQGYNYGYTF.

The V call is TRBV19, the J call TRBJ2-3; possibly TRBD1 for D (5 bases). The CDR3 has 13 residues. V shed 11 bases and J shed 5 bases, with 17 bases lying between them. Per germline, CDR1 LNHDA and CDR2 SQIVND (reference sequence). CDR3 protein: CASQGRGVDTQYF. DNA for the CDR3: TGTGCCTCCCAGGGTAGGGGCGTAGATACGCAGTATTTT. Drawing the rest from reference TRBV19 and TRBJ2-3, the complete variable domain is DGGITQSPKYLFRKEGQNVTLSCEQNLNHDAMYWYRQDPGQGLRLIYYSQIVNDFQKGDIAEGYSVSREKKESFPLTVTSAQKNPTAFYLCASQGRGVDTQYFGPGTRLTVL.

This clone came up a few times. J is TRBJ2-7 and V is TRBV5-6, with D maybe TRBD1 (5 bases). Trimming took off 0 bases at V and 5 bases at J, with 12 bases between the two ends. This CDR3 has 14 residues. Germline V gene lookup returns CDR1 SGHDT and CDR2 YYEEEE. CDR3 coding DNA: TGTGCCAGCAGCTTGGTGGGGCGGCTCAACGAGCAGTACTTC. Its translation: CASSLVGRLNEQYF.

The chain is built from TRBV14 and TRBJ2-5; D is perhaps TRBD1 (5 bases). From germline, CDR1 is SGHDN and CDR2 FVKESK. Trimming took 0 bases from V and 4 from J, leaving 21 bases between them. CDR3 size: 18 residues. CDR3 protein: CASSQDRVFDFLGETQYF. The CDR3 DNA follows: TGTGCCAGCAGCCAAGACAGGGTTTTCGATTTTTTGGGAGAGACCCAGTACTTC.

V and J are TRBV7-9 and TRBJ1-2, with 7 bases matching TRBD1. Per the germline V gene, CDR1 is SEHNR and CDR2 is FQNEAQ (reference sequence). The CDR3 length is 13 residues. V shed 2 bases, J shed 4 bases, and the junction held 1 base outside the gene matches. The CDR3 coding sequence is TGTGCCAGCAGCTTATCAGGGGGCTATGGCTACACCTTC. Translation gives CASSLSGGYGYTF.

This chain connects TRBV11-2 to TRBJ2-3; 9 positions agree with TRBD2. The CDR3 sequence is 16 residues long. The germline V gene has CDR1 SGHAT and CDR2 FQNNGV. After removal of 5 bases from V and 5 bases from J, the junction contained 11 bases not matched to a gene. CDR3 bases: TGTGCCAGCAGCAGACTAGCGGTCGGGATGAAAGATACGCAGTATTTT. Its translation is CASSRLAVGMKDTQYF.

The gene calls are TRBV30 and TRBJ2-5; 10 nucleotides match TRBD1. With 2 bases clipped from V and 3 bases from J, the junction kept 3 bases outside the gene matches. CDR3 length: 14 amino acids. Germline CDR1 is GTSNPN and CDR2 is SVGIG (reference sequence). CDR3 protein: CAWSSGQGKETQYF. The CDR3 bases are TGTGCCTGGAGTTCGGGACAGGGGAAAGAGACCCAGTACTTC.

This clone was detected once. This chain links TRBV6-6 with TRBJ2-3; 11 bases map to TRBD2. Germline assignment: CDR1 MNHNY and CDR2 SVGAGI (reference sequence). There are 16 residues in the CDR3. J lost 5 bases, V lost 5 bases, and 9 bases had no gene match. CDR3 sequence (DNA): TGTGCCAGCAGTCGAGTAGCGGGAGGGCCTAAAGATACGCAGTATTTT. Translation gives CASSRVAGGPKDTQYF.

The chain links TRBV27 to TRBJ1-4; no reliable D call. The ends were cut back, 5 bases at V and 5 bases at J, with 15 bases in the middle. The CDR3 contains 15 residues. Germline V gene data show CDR1 as MNHEY and CDR2 as SMNVEV (reference sequence). The CDR3 here is CASSRSAGSNEKLFF. The CDR3 DNA is TGTGCCAGCAGTCGGTCGGCAGGTTCGAATGAAAAACTGTTTTTT.

The chain recombines TRBV5-1 with TRBJ1-4; D remains ambiguous. The CDR3 length is 13 residues. The V and J ends lost 3 bases and 4 bases respectively, with 7 bases between them. Germline CDR1 reads SGHRS; CDR2 reads YFSETQ. The CDR3 region has the DNA TGCGCCAGCAGCTGGCAGGTTAATGAAAAACTGTTTTTT. Protein: CASSWQVNEKLFF.

This chain connects TRBV6-5 to TRBJ1-5; D possibly corresponds to TRBD1 (5 bases). Germline CDR1 and CDR2: MNHEY and SVGAGI. This CDR3 has 12 amino acids. The germline V and J ends were trimmed by 6 bases and 3 bases, with 6 bases remaining between them. CDR3 residues: CASRDTNQPQHF. The CDR3 DNA sequence: TGTGCCAGCAGGGACACCAATCAGCCCCAGCATTTT.

The chain uses TRBV5-1 and TRBJ2-2; tentative D call: TRBD1 (5 bases). Germline V gene sequence: CDR1 SGHRS, CDR2 YFSETQ. V was shortened by 0 bases and J by 0 bases, with 12 bases between the two germline ends. The CDR3 runs 17 residues. CDR3 region: CASSLGPGRANTGELFF. As DNA, the CDR3 is TGCGCCAGCAGCTTGGGTCCGGGCAGGGCGAACACCGGGGAGCTGTTTTTT.

The V and J genes are TRBV11-2 and TRBJ2-2, with D maybe TRBD1 (5 bases). The germline V and J ends were trimmed by 5 bases and 0 bases, with 10 bases remaining between them. The germline gives CDR1 SGHAT, CDR2 FQNNGV. CDR3 size: 15 residues. CDR3: CASSRQTANTGELFF. In DNA, the CDR3 is TGTGCCAGCAGCCGACAGACCGCGAACACCGGGGAGCTGTTTTTT.

The V gene is TRBV7-3, the J gene TRBJ1-6; 10 bases map to TRBD1. From germline, CDR1 is SGHTA and CDR2 FQGTGA. CDR3 length: 15 residues. J was trimmed by 10 bases and V by 0 bases; bases with no gene match: 3. The CDR3 is CASSLTRDRGSPLHF. CDR3 DNA: TGTGCCAGCAGCTTAACCCGGGACAGGGGCTCACCCCTCCACTTT.

The gene calls are TRBV5-1 and TRBJ2-7, with 7 nucleotides matching TRBD1. The J segment lost 12 bases and the V segment lost 4 bases, leaving 13 bases of the junction unmatched. The CDR3 extends over 13 amino acids. In germline, CDR1 is SGHRS, CDR2 YFSETQ. The CDR3 region is CASSPIQRQGLYF. CDR3 nucleotide sequence: TGCGCCAGCAGCCCGATTCAACGACAGGGCCTGTACTTC.

This rearrangement joins TRBV2 to TRBJ2-3, with D maybe TRBD1 (6 bases). The CDR3 covers 16 residues. V was cut by 3 bases and J by 0 bases, with 13 bases left in between. CDR1 SNHLY and CDR2 FYNNEI come from the germline V gene. The CDR3 sequence: CASSDGQSSSTDTQYF. DNA for the CDR3: TGTGCCAGCAGTGATGGACAGTCTTCTAGCACAGATACGCAGTATTTT.